The 32 T cell receptor beta chains below all came from one sample that was sequenced in a study of shared clonotypes between healthy human individuals. The data were produced by immunoSEQ multiplex PCR, yet TCRdb's version contains in-frame clones alone and is incomplete. The sample yields over a million clones, more than 95% seen once. The sequencing sample was made of naive CD4+ T cells sorted from blood. The sample's subset: CD45RA+ positively selected. The receptors here all came from a man aged 25-45 years in good health.

The chain is built from TRBV10-3 and TRBJ1-5, with 9 positions matching TRBD1. Germline-derived CDR1 and CDR2 are ENHRY and SYGVKD. The V segment lost 0 bases and the J segment 6 bases; nucleotides outside the gene matches: 6. CDR3 length: 16 amino acids. CDR3 protein: CAISESTGGSGQPQHF. CDR3 nucleotide sequence: TGTGCCATCAGTGAGTCGACAGGGGGGTCCGGTCAGCCCCAGCATTTT.

This clone was seen just once. J is TRBJ2-7 and V is TRBV7-2, with 10 bases aligning to TRBD1. The CDR3 is 14 residues long. Germline trimming cut 5 bases from V and 6 bases from J; bases unmatched to any gene: 7. The germline V gene has CDR1 SGHTA and CDR2 FQGNSA. Here the CDR3 DNA reads TGTGCCAGCAGCGTAGGACAGGGGGGAGGCGAGCAGTACTTC. Translating it yields CASSVGQGGGEQYF.

This rearrangement joins TRBV19 to TRBJ2-7; maybe TRBD2 (5 bases). This CDR3 region has 15 residues. Germline V gene sequence: CDR1 LNHDA, CDR2 SQIVND (reference sequence). Trimming shortened V by 4 bases and J by 2 bases, and 15 bases separated the two germline ends. The CDR3 DNA sequence: TGTGCCAGTAGTACCCATCTGGGAGTGGCCTACGAGCAGTACTTC. This encodes CASSTHLGVAYEQYF. The whole variable domain, remainder taken from reference TRBV19 and TRBJ2-7, is DGGITQSPKYLFRKEGQNVTLSCEQNLNHDAMYWYRQDPGQGLRLIYYSQIVNDFQKGDIAEGYSVSREKKESFPLTVTSAQKNPTAFYLCASSTHLGVAYEQYFGPGTRLTVT.

The gene calls are TRBV2 and TRBJ1-1; D is unclear. Trimming removed 0 bases at V and 1 base at J, with 6 bases between. CDR1 and CDR2 from the germline V gene are SNHLY and FYNNEI. CDR3 length: 14 amino acids. The CDR3 DNA sequence: TGTGCCAGCAGTGAAGCTGGGTGGAACACTGAAGCTTTCTTT. It yields the protein CASSEAGWNTEAFF.

The chain is built from TRBV19 and TRBJ2-4, with a weak D call TRBD1 (6 bases). Germline V gene sequence: CDR1 LNHDA, CDR2 SQIVND (reference sequence). The CDR3 is 15 amino acids. V was pared by 5 bases and J by 7 bases, with 18 bases between. CDR3 loop: CASSAQGRPNNIQYF. CDR3 sequence (DNA): TGTGCCAGTAGTGCACAGGGACGCCCAAACAACATTCAGTACTTC.

Comment on this clone: Other DNA sequences in this specimen translate into the identical CDR3. The chain couples TRBV7-2 to TRBJ2-7; no reliable D call. V was clipped by 1 base and J by 4 bases, with 5 bases between them. CDR1 and CDR2 (germline): SGHTA, FQGNSA. The CDR3 totals 12 residues. For the CDR3, the DNA is TGTGCCAGCAGCTTAGTTCTTTACGAGCAGTACTTC. This sequence encodes CASSLVLYEQYF.

The gene calls are TRBV28 and TRBJ1-5, with D perhaps matching TRBD1 (6 bases). CDR1 and CDR2 (germline): MDHEN, SYDVKM. CDR3 size: 14 residues. V gave up 6 bases and J gave up 3 bases, with 12 bases separating them. CDR3 DNA sequence: TGTGCCAGCAGATTCCGGGACACCAATCAGCCCCAGCATTTT. It codes for CASRFRDTNQPQHF.

V is TRBV19 and J is TRBJ1-4, with D maybe TRBD1 (6 bases). Looked up from germline, CDR1 is LNHDA and CDR2 is SQIVND (reference sequence). Trimming shortened V by 5 bases and J by 5 bases, and 15 bases separated the two germline ends. The CDR3 covers 15 residues. Written as DNA, the CDR3 is TGTGCCAGTAGTGCGGGGACACTCCCCAATGAAAAACTGTTTTTT. This encodes CASSAGTLPNEKLFF. The full variable domain, completed using reference TRBV19 and TRBJ1-4, is DGGITQSPKYLFRKEGQNVTLSCEQNLNHDAMYWYRQDPGQGLRLIYYSQIVNDFQKGDIAEGYSVSREKKESFPLTVTSAQKNPTAFYLCASSAGTLPNEKLFFGSGTQLSVL.

The rearrangement links TRBV21-1 to TRBJ1-3; the table assigns TRBD1, which was not confirmed against the DNA. TRBV21-1 is listed as a pseudogene. The CDR3 runs to 14 residues. The CDR3 region is CANFRGVAGNTIYF. The DNA for the CDR3 is TGTGCCAACTTCAGGGGGGTCGCTGGAAACACCATATATTTT.

V is TRBV10-3 and J is TRBJ1-1, with TRBD1 matching over 9 bases. Trimming cost V 7 bases and J 6 bases; bases outside gene matches: 9. The CDR3 totals 14 residues. CDR1 and CDR2 (germline): ENHRY, SYGVKD. The CDR3 is CAITGDRETPEAFF. In DNA form, the CDR3 reads TGTGCCATCACCGGGGACAGGGAGACGCCTGAAGCTTTCTTT.

The chain links TRBV28 to TRBJ1-1; 11 nucleotides match TRBD1. CDR3 length: 15 amino acids. Trimming cost V 6 bases and J 5 bases; bases outside gene matches: 8. Germline CDR1 reads MDHEN; CDR2 reads SYDVKM. In DNA, the CDR3 is TGTGCCAGCAGAGGACAGGGGGCGGTCACGACTGAAGCTTTCTTT. Translation gives CASRGQGAVTTEAFF. The whole variable domain, filled in from reference TRBV28 and TRBJ1-1, reads DVKVTQSSRYLVKRTGEKVFLECVQDMDHENMFWYRQDPGLGLRLIYFSYDVKMKEKGDIPEGYSVSREKKERFSLILESASTNQTSMYLCASRGQGAVTTEAFFGQGTRLTVV.

The J gene is TRBJ2-1, the V gene TRBV7-6; D not certain. This CDR3 region has 13 residues. From germline, CDR1 is SGHVS and CDR2 FNYEAQ. The germline V and J ends were trimmed by 0 bases and 13 bases, with 13 bases remaining between them. The CDR3 here is CASSLAFAVAQFF. DNA for the CDR3: TGTGCCAGCAGCTTAGCGTTTGCCGTAGCCCAGTTCTTC. Combining the CDR3 with reference TRBV7-6 and TRBJ2-1 gives the whole variable domain GAGVSQSPRYKVTKRGQDVALRCDPISGHVSLYWYRQALGQGPEFLTYFNYEAQQDKSGLPNDRFSAERPEGSISTLTIQRTEQRDSAMYRCASSLAFAVAQFFGPGTRLTVL.

Notes on this clone: Germline is not matched at one junction end, which may reflect a read error. The genes are TRBV7-7 and TRBJ2-1, with D perhaps TRBD1 or TRBD2 (6 bases each). The CDR3 totals 13 residues. Germline lookup yields CDR1 SSHAT and CDR2 FNYEAQ (reference sequence). Here the CDR3 DNA reads TGTGCTAGCAGCTGGGGGCAGGAGGGTGAGCAGTTCTTC. Translated: CASSWGQEGEQFF.

This clone was found once. The V call is TRBV15, the J call TRBJ2-3, with 8 bases aligning to TRBD2. This CDR3 has 15 residues. Germline V CDR1 and CDR2: LNHNV, YYDKDF (reference sequence). V lost 5 bases, J lost 3 bases, and 7 bases stayed unmatched. The CDR3 spells CATSRYSGRTDTQYF. The CDR3 nucleotides read TGTGCCACCAGCCGGTACAGCGGGAGAACAGATACGCAGTATTTT.

In its sample, this clone was seen once. The V call is TRBV27, the J call TRBJ2-1, with a tentative D call TRBD2 (6 bases). The germline V and J ends were trimmed by 5 bases and 1 base, with 12 bases remaining between them. The CDR3 is made up of 15 amino acids. Germline values: CDR1 MNHEY, CDR2 SMNVEV (reference sequence). CDR3 residues: CASSIRDLSYNEQFF. CDR3 DNA sequence: TGTGCCAGCAGTATTAGGGACTTATCCTACAATGAGCAGTTCTTC.

A word on this clone: Other nucleotide sequences from this sample produce the same CDR3. The CDR3 sequence: CASSRTSGNTGELFF. As DNA, the CDR3 is TGTGCCAGCAGTCGGACTAGCGGGAACACCGGGGAGCTGTTTTTT. V gene TRBV28 combines with J gene TRBJ2-2; 10 nucleotides line up with TRBD2. Per germline, CDR1 MDHEN and CDR2 SYDVKM. This CDR3 is built from 15 residues. J was trimmed by 1 base and V by 5 bases; bases with no gene match: 1.

This sequence joins TRBV7-9 and TRBJ1-4; D is undetermined. V shed 2 bases and J shed 9 bases, with 16 bases lying between them. The germline gives CDR1 SEHNR, CDR2 FQNEAQ (reference sequence). CDR3 length: 15 residues. Here the CDR3 reads CASSLRQAGLQKLFF. The CDR3 DNA follows: TGTGCCAGCAGCTTACGGCAGGCAGGATTACAAAAACTGTTTTTT.

The chain is built from TRBV28 and TRBJ1-5; a weak D match, TRBD1 (5 bases). CDR1 MDHEN and CDR2 SYDVKM come from the germline V gene. This CDR3 has 13 residues. The V end was cut by 4 bases, the J end by 7 bases, with 11 bases between. The CDR3 DNA reads as TGTGCCAGCAGTTGGCAGGGCGGACAGCCCCAGCATTTT. It encodes CASSWQGGQPQHF. Full variable domain (outside the CDR3, taken from reference TRBV28 and TRBJ1-5): DVKVTQSSRYLVKRTGEKVFLECVQDMDHENMFWYRQDPGLGLRLIYFSYDVKMKEKGDIPEGYSVSREKKERFSLILESASTNQTSMYLCASSWQGGQPQHFGDGTRLSIL.

This chain links TRBV27 with TRBJ2-3, with a weak D call TRBD2 (6 bases). V was clipped by 6 bases and J by 3 bases, with 16 bases between them. Germline V CDR1 and CDR2: MNHEY, SMNVEV (reference sequence). The CDR3 covers 15 residues. The CDR3 sequence is CASRDSWGVTDTQYF. In DNA form, the CDR3 reads TGTGCCAGCAGAGACTCGTGGGGGGTAACAGATACGCAGTATTTT.

This chain joins TRBV5-4 and TRBJ1-1; no clear D. From germline, CDR1 is SGHNT and CDR2 YYREEE (reference sequence). With 4 bases removed from V and 3 bases from J, the gap between germline ends came to 13 bases. The CDR3 consists of 14 residues. The CDR3: CASSTAGRHTEAFF. Here the CDR3 DNA reads TGTGCCAGCAGCACCGCCGGGAGACACACTGAAGCTTTCTTT.

Remarks on this clone: Its ends do not fully match the called genes, so a read error is possible. J is TRBJ2-7 and V is TRBV5-8, with TRBD1 matching 10 bases. CDR3 length: 14 amino acids. The germline CDR1 and CDR2 sequences are SGHTS and YDEGEE. CDR3 residues: CASSLVGQGYPNDF. CDR3 nucleotides: TGTGCCAGCAGCTTGGTGGGACAGGGGTATCCCAACGACTTC.

V gene TRBV9 combines with J gene TRBJ2-7, with a possible D match to TRBD2 (5 bases). The ends were cut back, 0 bases at V and 4 bases at J, with 14 bases in the middle. The CDR3 is made up of 15 amino acids. In germline, CDR1 is SGDLS, CDR2 YYNGEE. The CDR3, as DNA: TGTGCCAGCAGCGTAGGTGGGCTAGGACTGTACGAGCAGTACTTC. It codes for CASSVGGLGLYEQYF.

V is TRBV7-6 and J is TRBJ2-2; tentatively, D is TRBD1 (6 bases). Germline CDR1 SGHVS, CDR2 FNYEAQ. The CDR3 spans 14 residues. V lost 8 bases and J 4 bases, leaving 14 bases between the germline ends. CDR3 sequence: CASQGLSSTGELFF. CDR3 bases: TGTGCCAGCCAGGGGCTATCCAGCACCGGGGAGCTGTTTTTT.

The chain has TRBV28 and TRBJ1-5; a possible D gene is TRBD1 (5 bases). The CDR3 spans 16 residues. Trimming removed 6 bases from V and 13 bases from J, with 28 bases in between. The germline gives CDR1 MDHEN, CDR2 SYDVKM. This CDR3 reads CASSSPPGRDLLTQHF. The CDR3 DNA follows: TGTGCCAGCAGCTCTCCCCCAGGTCGGGACCTTTTAACACAGCATTTT.

The rearrangement links TRBV7-9 to TRBJ2-3; D might be TRBD1 (6 bases). This CDR3 is 15 amino acids long. Per the germline V gene, CDR1 is SEHNR and CDR2 is FQNEAQ (reference sequence). Trimming stripped 1 base from V and 5 bases from J, with 13 bases between. CDR3 sequence: CASSLVQGSGDTQYF. CDR3 in DNA: TGTGCCAGCAGCTTAGTACAGGGAAGCGGAGATACGCAGTATTTT.

V is TRBV9 and J is TRBJ1-1; D unclear. The CDR3 runs 13 residues. The V end lost 1 base, the J end lost 1 base, and 5 bases lay between the germline ends. CDR1 is SGDLS, CDR2 YYNGEE, per germline. CDR3 coding DNA: TGTGCCAGCAGCGTACTAAGGAACACTGAAGCTTTCTTT. Translated: CASSVLRNTEAFF.

As concerns this clone: The sample contains more than one DNA sequence encoding this CDR3. The CDR3 region is CASSPLGSNQPQHF. In DNA, the CDR3 is TGTGCCAGCAGCCCCCTCGGTAGCAATCAGCCCCAGCATTTT. This chain connects TRBV28 to TRBJ1-5; D unclear. From germline, CDR1 is MDHEN and CDR2 SYDVKM. This CDR3 spans 14 amino acids. Trimming pared 6 bases from V and 0 bases from J, leaving 9 bases between. Complete variable domain (other parts from reference TRBV28 and TRBJ1-5): DVKVTQSSRYLVKRTGEKVFLECVQDMDHENMFWYRQDPGLGLRLIYFSYDVKMKEKGDIPEGYSVSREKKERFSLILESASTNQTSMYLCASSPLGSNQPQHFGDGTRLSIL.

This sequence joins TRBV29-1 and TRBJ2-7, with TRBD2 matching 7 bases. Germline V gene lookup returns CDR1 SQVTM and CDR2 ANQGSEA. CDR3 length: 14 amino acids. V gave up 5 bases and J gave up 0 bases; unmatched junction bases: 7. DNA for the CDR3: TGCAGCGTTTCTACTAGCGTTACCTCCTACGAGCAGTACTTC. It codes for CSVSTSVTSYEQYF.

Comments on this clone: The same CDR3 arises from other DNA sequences in this sample as well. The rearrangement links TRBV18 to TRBJ2-1; D may be TRBD2 (6 bases). The germline V gene has CDR1 KGHSH and CDR2 LQKENI. The CDR3 length is 15 residues. Trimming pared 2 bases from V and 2 bases from J, leaving 10 bases between. CDR3 DNA sequence: TGTGCCAGCTCACCAGTGGCGGGAACCTACAATGAGCAGTTCTTC. Translated, it gives CASSPVAGTYNEQFF.

The chain employs TRBV15 and TRBJ2-7; possible D gene TRBD1, 6 bases. CDR1 and CDR2 (germline): LNHNV, YYDKDF (reference sequence). Deletions cut 1 base from V and 1 base from J, with 11 bases between. The CDR3 has 15 residues. The CDR3 reads CATSRGIGQSYEQYF. DNA of the CDR3: TGTGCCACCAGCAGAGGAATTGGACAGTCCTACGAGCAGTACTTC.

The V call is TRBV5-8, the J call TRBJ1-5; 8 bases agree with TRBD1. The germline V gene encodes CDR1 SGHTS and CDR2 YDEGEE. Trimming took 4 bases from V and 8 from J; bases not matched to a gene: 11. This CDR3 comprises 15 residues. The CDR3 coding sequence is TGTGCCAGCAGCACCATGGGACAGGTACGGGAGCCCCAGCATTTT. It specifies CASSTMGQVREPQHF.

The chain recombines TRBV15 with TRBJ2-7; 10 nucleotides align to TRBD1. Germline CDR1 reads LNHNV; CDR2 reads YYDKDF (reference sequence). The CDR3 consists of 16 residues. V gave up 3 bases and J gave up 2 bases; unmatched junction bases: 7. CDR3 coding DNA: TGTGCCACCAGCAGGGTTACCGGGACAGGGGCCTACGAGCAGTACTTC. Its protein product is CATSRVTGTGAYEQYF.